This TCR beta chain was recorded in a study of blood T cells in healthy people across ages. This clonotype was seen more than once but under ten times. Antigen unknown. The CDR3 sequence is 13 residues long. The V gene end was trimmed by 8 bases and the J gene end by 4 bases; junction bases not matched to a gene: 7. Per germline, CDR1 SGHTA and CDR2 FQGTGA. The use of a sample-barcoded 5' primer and a J-beta primer mix characterized a second PCR of roughly 7 to 12 cycles. A template-switch adaptor that had 12 random nucleotides put a tag on each cDNA molecule. One entry per CDR3 protein, called by TCRdb with MiXCR from the 5' RACE reads. The sample includes some 710,000 distinct CDR3 sequences, 22% of them seen just once. Study outcomes and limitations: Unsorted PBMCs ruled out conclusive naive versus antigen-experienced comparison. Measured against age, TCR beta diversity per million T cells decreased in a roughly linear manner.

Specimen: blood. The chain has TRBV7-3 and TRBJ2-5, with 7 bases fitting TRBD2. This receptor was identified in a man in his 70s in good health. CDR3: CASARGVRETQYF. CDR3 bases: TGTGCCAGCGCCCGGGGGGTTCGAGAGACCCAGTACTTC.